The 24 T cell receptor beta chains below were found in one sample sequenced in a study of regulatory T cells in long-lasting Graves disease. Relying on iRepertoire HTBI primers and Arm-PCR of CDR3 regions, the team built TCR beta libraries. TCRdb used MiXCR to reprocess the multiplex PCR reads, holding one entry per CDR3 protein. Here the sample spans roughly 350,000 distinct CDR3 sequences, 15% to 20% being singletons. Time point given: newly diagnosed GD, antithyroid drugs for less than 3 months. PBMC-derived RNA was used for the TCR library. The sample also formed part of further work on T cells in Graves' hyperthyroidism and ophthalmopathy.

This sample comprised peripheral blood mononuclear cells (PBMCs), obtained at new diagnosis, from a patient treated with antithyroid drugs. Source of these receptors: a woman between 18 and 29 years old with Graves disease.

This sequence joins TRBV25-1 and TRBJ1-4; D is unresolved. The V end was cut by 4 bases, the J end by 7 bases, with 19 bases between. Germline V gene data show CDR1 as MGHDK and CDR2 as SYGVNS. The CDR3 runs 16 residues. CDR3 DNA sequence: TGTGCCAGCAGTGGTCGATCGGCCGGAGACCTTGAAAAACTGTTTTTT. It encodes CASSGRSAGDLEKLFF.

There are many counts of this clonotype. This chain's CDR3 is CASRTPGRSNIQYF. DNA for the CDR3: TGTGCCAGCAGAACCCCGGGGAGATCGAACATTCAGTACTTC. The chain links TRBV11-2 to TRBJ2-4; TRBD2 might be the D (5 bases). The CDR3 loop spans 14 amino acids. Germline CDR1 SGHAT, CDR2 FQNNGV. Trimming took 6 bases from V and 7 from J, leaving 16 bases between them.

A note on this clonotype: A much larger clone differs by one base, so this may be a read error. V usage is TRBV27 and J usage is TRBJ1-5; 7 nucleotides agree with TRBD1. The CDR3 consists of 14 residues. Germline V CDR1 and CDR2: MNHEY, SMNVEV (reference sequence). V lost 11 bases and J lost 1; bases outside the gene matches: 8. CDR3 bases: TGTGCCGTAGGAACAGGGGAAAGCAATCAGCCCCAGCATTTT. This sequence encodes CAVGTGESNQPQHF.

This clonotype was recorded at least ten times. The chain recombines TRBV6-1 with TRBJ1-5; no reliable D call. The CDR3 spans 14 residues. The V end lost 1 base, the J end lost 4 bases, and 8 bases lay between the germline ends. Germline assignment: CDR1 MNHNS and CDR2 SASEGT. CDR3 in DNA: TGTGCCAGCAGTGAAGGCATAGAAAATCAGCCCCAGCATTTT. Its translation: CASSEGIENQPQHF.

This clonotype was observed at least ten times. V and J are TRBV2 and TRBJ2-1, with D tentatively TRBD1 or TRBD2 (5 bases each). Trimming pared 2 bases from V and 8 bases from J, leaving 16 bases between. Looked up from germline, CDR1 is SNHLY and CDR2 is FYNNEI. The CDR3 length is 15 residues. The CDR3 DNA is TGTGCCAGCAGTGAATTGGGGACCAGCGGCTATGAGCAGTTCTTC. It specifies CASSELGTSGYEQFF.

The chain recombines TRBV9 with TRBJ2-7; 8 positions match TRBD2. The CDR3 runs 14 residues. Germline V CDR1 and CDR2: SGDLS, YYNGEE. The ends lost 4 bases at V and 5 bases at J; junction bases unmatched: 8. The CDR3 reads CASSQGLGFHEQYF. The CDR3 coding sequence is TGTGCCAGCAGCCAGGGACTAGGGTTCCACGAGCAGTACTTC. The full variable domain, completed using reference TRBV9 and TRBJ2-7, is DSGVTQTPKHLITATGQRVTLRCSPRSGDLSVYWYQQSLDQGLQFLIQYYNGEERAKGNILERFSAQQFPDLHSELNLSSLELGDSALYFCASSQGLGFHEQYFGPGTRLTVT.

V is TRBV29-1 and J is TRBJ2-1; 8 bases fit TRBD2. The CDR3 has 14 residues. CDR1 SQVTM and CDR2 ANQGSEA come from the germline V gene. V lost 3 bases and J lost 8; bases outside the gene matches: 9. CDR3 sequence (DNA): TGCAGCGTTGAGCTAGCGGGCTTTAGGGATGAGCAGTTCTTC. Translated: CSVELAGFRDEQFF.

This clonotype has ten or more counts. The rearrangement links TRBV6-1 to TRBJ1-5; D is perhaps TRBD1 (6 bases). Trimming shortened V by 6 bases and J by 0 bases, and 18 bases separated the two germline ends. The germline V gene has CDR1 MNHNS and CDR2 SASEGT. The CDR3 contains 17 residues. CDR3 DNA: TGTGCCAGCAGCCGCTTGGGGACATTGAATAGCAATCAGCCCCAGCATTTT. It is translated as CASSRLGTLNSNQPQHF.

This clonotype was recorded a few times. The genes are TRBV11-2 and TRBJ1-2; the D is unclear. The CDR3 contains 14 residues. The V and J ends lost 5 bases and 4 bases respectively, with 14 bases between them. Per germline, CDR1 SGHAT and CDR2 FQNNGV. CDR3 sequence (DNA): TGTGCCAGCAGCAAAACTGACGGCACCTATGGCTACACCTTC. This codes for CASSKTDGTYGYTF.

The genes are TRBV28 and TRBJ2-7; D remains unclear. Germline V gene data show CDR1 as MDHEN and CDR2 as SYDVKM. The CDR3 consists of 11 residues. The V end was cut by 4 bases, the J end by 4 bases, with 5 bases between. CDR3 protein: CASSWQYEQYF. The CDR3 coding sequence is TGTGCCAGCAGTTGGCAGTACGAGCAGTACTTC.

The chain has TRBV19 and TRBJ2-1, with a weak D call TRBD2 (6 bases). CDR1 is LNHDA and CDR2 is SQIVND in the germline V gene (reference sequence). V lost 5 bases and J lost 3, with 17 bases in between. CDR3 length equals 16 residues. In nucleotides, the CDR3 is TGTGCCAGTAGTCCGTCGGCCGGGGGTCTCTACAATGAGCAGTTCTTC. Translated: CASSPSAGGLYNEQFF. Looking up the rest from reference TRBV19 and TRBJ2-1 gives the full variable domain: DGGITQSPKYLFRKEGQNVTLSCEQNLNHDAMYWYRQDPGQGLRLIYYSQIVNDFQKGDIAEGYSVSREKKESFPLTVTSAQKNPTAFYLCASSPSAGGLYNEQFFGPGTRLTVL.

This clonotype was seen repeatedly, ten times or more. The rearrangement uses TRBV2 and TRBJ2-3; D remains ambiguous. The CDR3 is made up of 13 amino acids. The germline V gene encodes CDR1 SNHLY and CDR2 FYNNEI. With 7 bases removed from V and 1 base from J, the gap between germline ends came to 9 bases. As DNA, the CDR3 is TGTGCCAGCACTAACAGACGCACAGATACGCAGTATTTT. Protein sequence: CASTNRRTDTQYF.

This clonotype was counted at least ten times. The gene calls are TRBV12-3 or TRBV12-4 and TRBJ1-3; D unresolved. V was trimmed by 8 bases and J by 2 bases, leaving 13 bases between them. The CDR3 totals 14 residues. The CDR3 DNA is TGTGCCAGCCAGTCTAGGGTCCCTGGAAACACCATATATTTT. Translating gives CASQSRVPGNTIYF.

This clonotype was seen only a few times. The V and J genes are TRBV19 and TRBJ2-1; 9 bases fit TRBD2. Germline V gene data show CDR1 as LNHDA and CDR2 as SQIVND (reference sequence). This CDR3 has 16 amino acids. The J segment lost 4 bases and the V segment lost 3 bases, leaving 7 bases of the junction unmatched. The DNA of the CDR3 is TGTGCCAGTAGTATCTTGGGACTAGCAGGTTACAATGAGCAGTTCTTC. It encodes CASSILGLAGYNEQFF.

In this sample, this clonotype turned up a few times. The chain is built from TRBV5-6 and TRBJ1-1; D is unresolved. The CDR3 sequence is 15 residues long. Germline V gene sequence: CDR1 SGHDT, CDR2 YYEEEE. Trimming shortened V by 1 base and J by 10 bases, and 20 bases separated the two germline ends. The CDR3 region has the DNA TGTGCCAGCAGCTTGACCAACTTAAGGACCGAGAGAGCTTTCTTT. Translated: CASSLTNLRTERAFF.

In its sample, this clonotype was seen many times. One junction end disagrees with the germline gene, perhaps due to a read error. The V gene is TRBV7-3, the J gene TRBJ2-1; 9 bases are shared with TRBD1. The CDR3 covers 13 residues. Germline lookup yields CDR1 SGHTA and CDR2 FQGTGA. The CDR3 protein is CASSSQGAGERFF. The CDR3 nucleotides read TGTGCCAGCAGCTCACAGGGGGCCGGTGAGCGGTTCTTC. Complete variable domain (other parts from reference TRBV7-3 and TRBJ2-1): GAGVSQTPSNKVTEKGKYVELRCDPISGHTALYWYRQSLGQGPEFLIYFQGTGAADDSGLPNDRFFAVRPEGSVSTLKIQRTERGDSAVYLCASSSQGAGERFFGPGTRLTVL.

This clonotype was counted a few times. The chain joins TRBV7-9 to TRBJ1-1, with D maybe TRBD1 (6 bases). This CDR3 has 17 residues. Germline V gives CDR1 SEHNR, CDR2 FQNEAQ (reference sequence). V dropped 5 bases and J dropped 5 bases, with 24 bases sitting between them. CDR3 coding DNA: TGTGCCAGCAGCCCCCGCGGGTCAGGGGAGCGCGGAACTGAAGCTTTCTTT. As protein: CASSPRGSGERGTEAFF. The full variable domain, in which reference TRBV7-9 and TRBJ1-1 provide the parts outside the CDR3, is DTGVSQNPRHKITKRGQNVTFRCDPISEHNRLYWYRQTLGQGPEFLTYFQNEAQLEKSRLLSDRFSAERPKGSFSTLEIQRTEQGDSAMYLCASSPRGSGERGTEAFFGQGTRLTVV.

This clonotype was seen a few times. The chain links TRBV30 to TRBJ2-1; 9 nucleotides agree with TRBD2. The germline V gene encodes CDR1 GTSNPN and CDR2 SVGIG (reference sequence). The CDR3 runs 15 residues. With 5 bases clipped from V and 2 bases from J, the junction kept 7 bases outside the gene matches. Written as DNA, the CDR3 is TGTGCCTGGGCTCCTCTAGCGGGAACCTACAATGAGCAGTTCTTC. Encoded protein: CAWAPLAGTYNEQFF.

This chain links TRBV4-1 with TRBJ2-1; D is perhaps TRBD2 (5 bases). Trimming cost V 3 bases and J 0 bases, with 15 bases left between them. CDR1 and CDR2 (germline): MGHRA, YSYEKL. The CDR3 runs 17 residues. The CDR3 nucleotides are TGCGCCAGCAGCCATCCGACCAGCGGCCCCTCCTACAATGAGCAGTTCTTC. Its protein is CASSHPTSGPSYNEQFF.

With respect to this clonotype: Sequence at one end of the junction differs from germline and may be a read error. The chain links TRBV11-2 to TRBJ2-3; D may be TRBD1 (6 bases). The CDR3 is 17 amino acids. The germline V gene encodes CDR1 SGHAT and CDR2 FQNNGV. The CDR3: CASGFRGTGIYTDTQYF. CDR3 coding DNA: TGTGCCAGCGGCTTTAGGGGGACCGGGATATACACAGATACGCAGTATTTT.

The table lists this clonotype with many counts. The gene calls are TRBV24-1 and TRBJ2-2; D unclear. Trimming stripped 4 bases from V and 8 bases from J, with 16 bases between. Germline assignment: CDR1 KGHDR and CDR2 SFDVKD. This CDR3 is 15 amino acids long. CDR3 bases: TGTGCCACCAGTGACGGACCGCGCGACGTGGGGGAGCTGTTTTTT. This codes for CATSDGPRDVGELFF.

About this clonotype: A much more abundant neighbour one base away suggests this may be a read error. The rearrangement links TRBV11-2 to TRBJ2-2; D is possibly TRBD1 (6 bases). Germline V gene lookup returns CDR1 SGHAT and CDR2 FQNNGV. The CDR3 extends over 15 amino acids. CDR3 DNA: TGTGCCGGCAGCCCGGGACAACTGAACACCGGGGAGCTGTTTTTT. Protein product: CAGSPGQLNTGELFF.

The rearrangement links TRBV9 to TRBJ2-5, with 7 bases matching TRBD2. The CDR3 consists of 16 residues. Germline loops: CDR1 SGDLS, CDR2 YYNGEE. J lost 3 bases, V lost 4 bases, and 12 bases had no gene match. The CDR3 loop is CASSPVGQREEETQYF. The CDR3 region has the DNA TGTGCCAGCAGCCCCGTGGGGCAGCGGGAAGAAGAGACCCAGTACTTC. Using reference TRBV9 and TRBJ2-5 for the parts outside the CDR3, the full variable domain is DSGVTQTPKHLITATGQRVTLRCSPRSGDLSVYWYQQSLDQGLQFLIQYYNGEERAKGNILERFSAQQFPDLHSELNLSSLELGDSALYFCASSPVGQREEETQYFGPGTRLLVL.

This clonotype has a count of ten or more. CDR3 loop: CASSPDGDTQYF. CDR3 bases: TGTGCCAGCAGCCCGGACGGCGATACGCAGTATTTT. This sequence joins TRBV3-1 and TRBJ2-3, with D unclear. Germline lookup yields CDR1 LGHDT and CDR2 YNNKEL (reference sequence). The V gene lost 4 bases and the J gene lost 6 bases, with 8 bases spanning the gap. The CDR3 extends over 12 amino acids.